A selection of T cell receptor beta chains follows, all from one sample in a study of spatial heterogeneity in lung cancer. TCRdb redid the calling of the 5' RACE reads with MiXCR, one entry per CDR3 protein. The sample gives around 110,000 distinct CDR3 sequences, 12% of which show up once; over 15% is in the top ten. The sample in question was PBMCs, obtained at follow-up. The origin of the receptors is a male donor with early-stage non-small cell lung cancer. The CDR3 runs from the conserved cysteine through the conserved F or W. The D gene is left open where the match is weak. Not all rows give a size; the values are once, few, many and, for expanded clones, a class.

D: TRBD1; J: TRBJ2-7; V: TRBV11-2; size: -; CDR3: CASSKGTAYEQYF; DNA: TGTGCCAGCAGCAAGGGGACAGCCTACGAGCAGTACTTC
D: -; J: TRBJ1-2; V: TRBV7-2; size: -; CDR3: CASSLAIGPNYGYTF; DNA: TGTGCCAGCAGCCTCGCTATAGGACCTAACTATGGCTACACCTTC
D: -; J: TRBJ2-3; V: TRBV27; size: few; CDR3: CASSLLASDTQYF; DNA: TGTGCCAGCAGTTTACTAGCGTCAGATACGCAGTATTTT
D: -; J: TRBJ1-6; V: TRBV3-1; size: few; CDR3: CASSRQEVGQHSPLHF; DNA: TGTGCCAGCAGCCGTCAAGAGGTCGGACAGCATTCACCCCTCCACTTT
D: -; J: TRBJ1-5; V: TRBV12-3/TRBV12-4; size: many; CDR3: CASSKLQGSNQPQHF; DNA: TGTGCCAGCAGTAAGCTTCAGGGAAGCAATCAGCCCCAGCATTTT
D: TRBD1; J: TRBJ2-2; V: TRBV5-1; size: -; CDR3: CASTLRTGDTGELFF; DNA: TGCGCCAGCACCCTGAGGACAGGGGACACCGGGGAGCTGTTTTTT
D: -; J: TRBJ2-2; V: TRBV3-1; size: many; CDR3: CASSQDSQSRRLFF; DNA: TGTGCCAGCAGCCAAGATTCACAGTCTCGTAGGCTGTTTTTT
D: TRBD2; J: TRBJ2-3; V: TRBV7-2; size: many; CDR3: CASSASGSTDTQYF; DNA: TGTGCCAGCAGCGCTAGCGGCAGCACAGATACGCAGTATTTT
D: -; J: TRBJ1-4; V: TRBV5-1; size: many; CDR3: CASSWKSGGEEKLFF; DNA: TGCGCCAGCAGCTGGAAATCAGGTGGCGAGGAAAAACTGTTTTTT
D: TRBD2; J: TRBJ2-1; V: TRBV11-2; size: few; CDR3: CASSPSAGGFSNEQFF; DNA: TGTGCCAGCAGCCCTTCTGCGGGGGGATTCTCCAATGAGCAGTTCTTC
D: -; J: TRBJ2-3; V: TRBV29-1; size: -; CDR3: CSVEESYRGPGTDTQYF; DNA: TGCAGCGTTGAAGAAAGCTATCGGGGGCCGGGCACAGATACGCAGTATTTT
D: -; J: TRBJ1-2; V: TRBV6-4; size: many; CDR3: CASSAEEGLYGYTF; DNA: TGTGCCAGCAGTGCCGAGGAGGGGCTCTATGGCTACACCTTC
D: TRBD2; J: TRBJ2-1; V: TRBV7-9; size: many; CDR3: CASSRGTRGVNEQFF; DNA: TGTGCCAGCAGTCGAGGGACTAGGGGAGTCAATGAGCAGTTCTTC
D: -; J: TRBJ2-1; V: TRBV5-5; size: many; CDR3: CASSLEQGPLGEQFF; DNA: TGTGCCAGCAGCTTGGAACAGGGCCCGTTAGGTGAGCAGTTCTTC
D: -; J: TRBJ1-2; V: TRBV7-9; size: few; CDR3: CASSPGLARGYTF; DNA: TGTGCCAGCAGCCCGGGCTTAGCCCGGGGCTACACCTTC
D: -; J: TRBJ2-5; V: TRBV9; size: -; CDR3: CASSVALQRGDETQYF; DNA: TGTGCCAGCAGCGTGGCCCTCCAGAGGGGGGACGAGACCCAGTACTTC
D: -; J: TRBJ1-5; V: TRBV3-1; size: few; CDR3: CASSQQGRQPQHF; DNA: TGTGCCAGCAGCCAACAGGGGCGCCAGCCCCAGCATTTT
D: -; J: TRBJ2-7; V: TRBV5-1; size: few; CDR3: CASSRDALSYEQYF; DNA: TGCGCCAGTAGTCGGGACGCCCTCTCCTACGAGCAGTACTTC
D: TRBD2; J: TRBJ2-3; V: TRBV20-1; size: few; CDR3: CSAEGTSESTDTQYF; DNA: TGCAGTGCAGAAGGGACTAGCGAGAGCACAGATACGCAGTATTTT
D: TRBD2; J: TRBJ2-3; V: TRBV20-1; size: few; CDR3: CSATGLAGSTDTQYF; DNA: TGCAGTGCCACAGGACTAGCGGGTAGCACAGATACGCAGTATTTT
D: TRBD1; J: TRBJ2-5; V: TRBV20-1; size: -; CDR3: CSARVGTVPQETQYF; DNA: TGCAGTGCTAGAGTGGGGACAGTCCCCCAAGAGACCCAGTACTTC
D: -; J: TRBJ2-5; V: TRBV12-3/TRBV12-4; size: few; CDR3: CASSHNTGLPVYF; DNA: TGTGCCAGCAGTCACAATACGGGACTGCCGGTTTACTTC
D: -; J: TRBJ1-2; V: TRBV5-6; size: -; CDR3: CASSLVGGTYGYTF; DNA: TGTGCCAGCAGCTTGGTGGGCGGAACCTATGGCTACACCTTC
D: TRBD1; J: TRBJ2-5; V: TRBV6-6; size: -; CDR3: CASSPRQGGGETQYF; DNA: TGTGCCAGCAGTCCACGACAGGGGGGAGGAGAGACCCAGTACTTC
D: -; J: TRBJ2-7; V: TRBV6-5; size: many; CDR3: CASRSGTQIYEQYF; DNA: TGTGCCAGCAGATCCGGGACACAAATTTACGAGCAGTACTTC
D: TRBD1; J: TRBJ2-4; V: TRBV4-2; size: -; CDR3: CASRTTRPRQGAKNIQYF; DNA: TGTGCCAGCAGGACTACCCGGCCAAGACAGGGTGCCAAAAACATTCAGTACTTC
D: -; J: TRBJ1-6; V: TRBV9; size: few; CDR3: CASSVGDQAHNSPLHF; DNA: TGTGCCAGCAGCGTGGGAGACCAGGCACATAATTCACCCCTCCACTTT
D: TRBD1; J: TRBJ2-7; V: TRBV27; size: -; CDR3: CASSLYRGPNEQYF; DNA: TGTGCCAGCAGTTTATACAGGGGGCCAAACGAGCAGTACTTC
D: -; J: TRBJ1-2; V: TRBV5-5; size: few; CDR3: CASSSGHPNYGYTF; DNA: TGTGCCAGCAGCTCGGGACACCCTAACTATGGCTACACCTTC
D: TRBD2; J: TRBJ2-7; V: TRBV11-2; size: -; CDR3: CASSLVSGGSYEQYF; DNA: TGTGCCAGCAGCTTAGTTTCGGGGGGCTCCTACGAGCAGTACTTC
D: TRBD1; J: TRBJ1-1; V: TRBV11-2; size: -; CDR3: CASKPGTGSRTEAFF; DNA: TGTGCCAGCAAACCCGGGACAGGGTCACGCACTGAAGCTTTCTTT
D: -; J: TRBJ1-4; V: TRBV24-1; size: many; CDR3: CATSDWDISTNEKLFF; DNA: TGTGCCACCAGTGATTGGGACATTTCAACTAATGAAAAACTGTTTTTT
D: TRBD2; J: TRBJ2-1; V: TRBV4-1; size: many; CDR3: CASSQRTSGKYNEQFF; DNA: TGCGCCAGCAGCCAGCGGACTAGCGGGAAATACAATGAGCAGTTCTTC
D: -; J: TRBJ1-4; V: TRBV7-8; size: -; CDR3: CASSIGGLNEKLFF; DNA: TGTGCCAGCAGCATAGGAGGGTTAAATGAAAAACTGTTTTTT
D: -; J: TRBJ1-5; V: TRBV6-2/TRBV6-3; size: few; CDR3: CASSYGAGGFGNQPQHF; DNA: TGTGCCAGCAGTTACGGGGCAGGTGGGTTTGGCAATCAGCCCCAGCATTTT
D: -; J: TRBJ1-2; V: TRBV5-4; size: many; CDR3: CASSFEGRIYGYTF; DNA: TGTGCCAGCAGCTTCGAGGGGAGAATCTATGGCTACACCTTC
D: TRBD1; J: TRBJ1-6; V: TRBV20-1; size: few; CDR3: CSAKRGGTGGANSPLHF; DNA: TGCAGTGCTAAAAGGGGCGGGACAGGGGGCGCAAATTCACCCCTCCACTTT
D: TRBD2; J: TRBJ2-1; V: TRBV6-2/TRBV6-3; size: many; CDR3: CASSLLTSGPAGEQFF; DNA: TGTGCCAGCAGCCTCTTGACTAGCGGGCCGGCTGGTGAGCAGTTCTTC
D: -; J: TRBJ2-7; V: TRBV27; size: many; CDR3: CASSSLGSTAYEQYF; DNA: TGTGCCAGCAGTTCACTTGGGTCAACTGCCTACGAGCAGTACTTC
D: -; J: TRBJ2-1; V: TRBV12-3/TRBV12-4; size: many; CDR3: CASSPSRRSYNEQFF; DNA: TGTGCCAGCAGCCCAAGCCGTCGCTCCTACAATGAGCAGTTCTTC
D: TRBD1; J: TRBJ2-4; V: TRBV19; size: many; CDR3: CASSNGQGLSIQYF; DNA: TGTGCCAGTAGTAACGGACAGGGGCTCAGCATTCAGTACTTC
D: -; J: TRBJ1-4; V: TRBV19; size: -; CDR3: CASSAPDRTTNEKLFF; DNA: TGTGCCAGTAGTGCCCCCGACAGGACAACTAATGAAAAACTGTTTTTT
D: -; J: TRBJ2-3; V: TRBV28; size: many; CDR3: CASSFPRGRDTQYF; DNA: TGTGCCAGCAGTTTTCCCAGGGGTAGGGATACGCAGTATTTT
D: -; J: TRBJ1-2; V: TRBV7-2; size: few; CDR3: CASSLSLHYTF; DNA: TGTGCCAGCAGCTTAAGTCTTCACTACACCTTC
D: TRBD1; J: TRBJ2-5; V: TRBV5-1; size: few; CDR3: CASSKGTVQETQYF; DNA: TGCGCCAGCAGCAAAGGGACAGTCCAAGAGACCCAGTACTTC
D: -; J: TRBJ1-1; V: TRBV20-1; size: few; CDR3: CSATRLTEDLKAFF; DNA: TGCAGTGCTACCCGATTGACGGAGGATTTAAAAGCTTTCTTT
D: TRBD1; J: TRBJ1-5; V: TRBV10-3; size: many; CDR3: CAISEEGANNQPQHF; DNA: TGTGCCATCAGTGAGGAGGGGGCCAACAATCAGCCCCAGCATTTT
D: TRBD1; J: TRBJ2-3; V: TRBV29-1; size: many; CDR3: CSVEGQGFSDTQYF; DNA: TGCAGCGTTGAGGGACAGGGATTTTCCGATACGCAGTATTTT
D: -; J: TRBJ2-7; V: TRBV3-1; size: many; CDR3: CASSQGAWSEQYF; DNA: TGTGCCAGCAGCCAAGGGGCCTGGAGCGAGCAGTACTTC
D: -; J: TRBJ2-5; V: TRBV12-3/TRBV12-4; size: many; CDR3: CASSLFGEEETQYF; DNA: TGTGCCAGCAGTTTATTTGGGGAGGAAGAGACCCAGTACTTC
D: -; J: TRBJ2-7; V: TRBV7-2; size: many; CDR3: CASSLVPATYEQYF; DNA: TGTGCCAGCAGCTTAGTGCCAGCTACCTACGAGCAGTACTTC